These 24 T cell receptor beta chains came from one sample sequenced in a study of identical twins (dated by TCRdb to 2015 to 2016). Preparation of the library involved 5' RACE. Sequencing was performed on an Illumina HiSeq 2000. The public reads were quality trimmed at Q25 with fastp and then assembled into clones with MiXCR by TCRdb, keeping productive beta chains. For every CDR3 protein sequence, its rows merge into one entry that carries the most common genes and DNA. The sample records 500,000 or so distinct CDR3 sequences, approximately 22% of which are singletons. The ten largest clones take up around 1% of the sample. This same sample was also taken into another study, of T cells expressing NK-cell markers.

Source material: CD4+ T cells sorted from blood. These receptors were taken from a woman under 30 in good health.

This clonotype has just a few counts. The J gene is TRBJ2-3, the V gene TRBV5-1; D ambiguous. The germline gives CDR1 SGHRS, CDR2 YFSETQ. With 2 bases removed from V and 6 bases from J, the gap between germline ends came to 7 bases. This CDR3 is built from 12 residues. CDR3 in amino acids: CASSFEADTQYF. The CDR3, as DNA: TGCGCCAGCAGCTTCGAGGCCGATACGCAGTATTTT.

This clonotype was seen more than once but under ten times. The V gene is TRBV3-1, the J gene TRBJ2-7; 9 nucleotides match TRBD1. The junction had 5 bases not matched to a gene; V was cut back by 4 bases and J by 4 bases. The CDR3 has 14 residues. Germline V gives CDR1 LGHDT, CDR2 YNNKEL (reference sequence). The CDR3 DNA reads as TGTGCCAGCAGCCCCGAGGGACAGGGATACGAGCAGTACTTC. Residues: CASSPEGQGYEQYF.

The chain joins TRBV5-1 to TRBJ2-7; the D gene is possibly TRBD2 (5 bases). This CDR3 comprises 13 residues. Germline V gene data show CDR1 as SGHRS and CDR2 as YFSETQ. Trimming cost V 4 bases and J 6 bases, with 14 bases left between them. The CDR3 loop is CASSTSQSGEQYF. CDR3 nucleotides: TGCGCCAGCAGCACCTCACAGAGCGGCGAGCAGTACTTC.

This clonotype was counted a few times. The chain links TRBV6-5 to TRBJ2-3; D gene ambiguous. The CDR3 covers 15 residues. Germline CDR1 MNHEY, CDR2 SVGAGI. V was shortened by 3 bases and J by 2 bases, with 12 bases between the two germline ends. The CDR3 region is CASSYRPSSTDTQYF. The CDR3 DNA sequence: TGTGCCAGCAGTTATCGCCCCAGCTCCACAGATACGCAGTATTTT.

In its sample, this clonotype was seen a few times. The chain is built from TRBV9 and TRBJ2-1; D is unresolved. CDR1 and CDR2 (germline): SGDLS, YYNGEE. The CDR3 extends over 11 amino acids. The V and J ends lost 3 bases and 8 bases respectively, with 6 bases between them. The CDR3 nucleotides are TGTGCCAGCAGCGCCGACTATGAGCAGTTCTTC. Translation gives CASSADYEQFF.

The rearrangement joins TRBV6-1 to TRBJ1-4; perhaps TRBD1 as D (6 bases). The CDR3 has 15 amino acids. Trimming removed 6 bases at V and 0 bases at J, with 11 bases between. Germline CDR1 and CDR2: MNHNS and SASEGT. CDR3 residues: CASRQAGATNEKLFF. In DNA, the CDR3 is TGTGCCAGCAGACAAGCAGGGGCAACTAATGAAAAACTGTTTTTT.

CDR3 bases: TGTGCCAGCAGCCAAACTGGCCCGGGTGGCTACACCTTC. This encodes CASSQTGPGGYTF. The chain carries TRBV3-1 and TRBJ1-2; D gene uncertain. Germline V gene lookup returns CDR1 LGHDT and CDR2 YNNKEL (reference sequence). Between the trimmed V and J ends, which lost 2 bases and 7 bases, there was a span of 11 bases. The CDR3 length is 13 residues.

This sequence joins TRBV6-5 and TRBJ1-2, with 9 bases fitting TRBD1. The trim removed 2 bases at V and 6 bases at J, leaving 10 bases unmatched. From germline, CDR1 is MNHEY and CDR2 SVGAGI. The CDR3 runs to 16 residues. Here the CDR3 reads CASSYGSDRGFHGYTF. CDR3 bases: TGTGCCAGCAGTTACGGTTCGGACAGGGGCTTCCATGGCTACACCTTC.

This clonotype has more than one count but fewer than ten. The genes are TRBV2 and TRBJ1-2, with TRBD1 matching over 7 bases. V trimming: 5 bases; J trimming: 4 bases; junction bases outside the gene matches: 4. This CDR3 is built from 13 residues. Germline V CDR1 and CDR2: SNHLY, FYNNEI. The CDR3 DNA reads TGTGCCAGCAGTAACACAGGGGTCTATGGCTACACCTTC. Its protein is CASSNTGVYGYTF.

The genes are TRBV30 and TRBJ1-5, with D possibly being TRBD1 (5 bases). CDR1 GTSNPN and CDR2 SVGIG come from the germline V gene (reference sequence). The CDR3 length is 17 residues. Between the trimmed V and J ends, which lost 0 bases and 1 base, there was a span of 16 bases. CDR3 residues: CAWSVANPGFSNQPQHF. Written as DNA, the CDR3 is TGTGCCTGGAGTGTGGCTAATCCAGGGTTCAGCAATCAGCCCCAGCATTTT.

This clonotype turned up a few times. The chain has TRBV6-1 and TRBJ2-3, with TRBD1 identical over 7 bases. This CDR3 has 15 residues. Germline values: CDR1 MNHNS, CDR2 SASEGT. The V and J ends lost 10 bases and 2 bases, in that order; junction bases with no gene match: 12. The CDR3 region has the DNA TGTGCCACAAAGGGCCGGGACAGTATCACAGATACGCAGTATTTT. It specifies CATKGRDSITDTQYF.

V is TRBV3-1 and J is TRBJ1-5; perhaps TRBD1 as D (5 bases). V lost 1 base and J 5 bases, leaving 12 bases between the germline ends. The CDR3 loop spans 15 amino acids. The germline CDR1 and CDR2 sequences are LGHDT and YNNKEL (reference sequence). The CDR3 reads CASSQAVGADQPQHF. The CDR3 DNA reads TGTGCCAGCAGCCAAGCGGTCGGGGCTGATCAGCCCCAGCATTTT.

The V gene is TRBV5-1, the J gene TRBJ2-7; 9 bases map to TRBD1. Losses at the gene ends were 5 bases for V and 1 base for J; bases not matched to a gene: 7. The CDR3 consists of 15 residues. The germline V gene has CDR1 SGHRS and CDR2 YFSETQ. Here the CDR3 reads CASRDGTGLSYEQYF. CDR3 nucleotide sequence: TGCGCCAGCAGGGATGGGACAGGGTTATCCTACGAGCAGTACTTC.

CDR3 sequence (DNA): TGCAGTGCACGACCCCAAGACAGGGCCCGGTCTGAAGCTTTCTTT. Translation: CSARPQDRARSEAFF. The rearrangement joins TRBV20-1 to TRBJ1-1; 7 nucleotides line up with TRBD1. CDR3 length: 15 residues. The germline CDR1 and CDR2 sequences are DFQATT and SNEGSKA (reference sequence). The V segment lost 6 bases and the J segment 6 bases; nucleotides outside the gene matches: 16.

There are a few counts of this clonotype. The chain has TRBV6-2 or TRBV6-3 and TRBJ2-7; 9 bases map to TRBD1. The J segment lost 3 bases and the V segment lost 4 bases, leaving 7 bases of the junction unmatched. The CDR3 contains 15 residues. Germline-derived CDR1 and CDR2 are MNHEY and SVGEGT. The CDR3 nucleotides are TGTGCCAGCAGTTTCCCGGGACAGGGTGACTACGAGCAGTACTTC. Amino acids: CASSFPGQGDYEQYF.

The table lists this clonotype with a few counts. The rearrangement uses TRBV10-3 and TRBJ2-3; 14 bases are shared with TRBD2. CDR1 and CDR2 (germline): ENHRY, SYGVKD. The CDR3 covers 17 residues. Unmatched junction bases numbered 8, after V lost 6 bases and J lost 3 bases. DNA of the CDR3: TGTGCCATCAGACCCGGACTAGCGGGGGGTCGTACAGATACGCAGTATTTT. Amino acids: CAIRPGLAGGRTDTQYF.

The rearrangement joins TRBV7-2 to TRBJ2-1; D call uncertain. Looked up from germline, CDR1 is SGHTA and CDR2 is FQGNSA. V gave up 6 bases and J gave up 6 bases, with 18 bases separating them. This CDR3 is 15 amino acids long. As DNA, the CDR3 is TGTGCCAGCAGTCGCCGGAGTCGGGTCACCAATGAGCAGTTCTTC. Amino acids: CASSRRSRVTNEQFF.

The rearrangement links TRBV5-1 to TRBJ2-3; no definite D call. Trimming pared 0 bases from V and 0 bases from J, leaving 5 bases between. Germline CDR1 SGHRS, CDR2 YFSETQ. This CDR3 has 14 amino acids. The CDR3 spells CASSLVSSTDTQYF. The DNA of the CDR3 is TGCGCCAGCAGCTTGGTTAGCAGCACAGATACGCAGTATTTT.

This clonotype was seen only a few times. The chain carries TRBV12-3 or TRBV12-4 and TRBJ2-7; D ambiguous. The CDR3 contains 14 residues. V shed 4 bases and J shed 11 bases, with 21 bases lying between them. CDR3 sequence reads: CASSSSDGPYVEYF. In DNA form, the CDR3 reads TGTGCCAGCAGTTCCTCGGACGGACCCTACGTGGAGTACTTC.

This clonotype showed up just a few times. V and J are TRBV5-1 and TRBJ1-1, with TRBD1 identical over 8 bases. The CDR3 sequence is 16 residues long. The V gene's germline CDR1 is SGHRS and CDR2 YFSETQ. V lost 3 bases and J lost 2; bases outside the gene matches: 9. The CDR3 DNA follows: TGCGCCAGCAGCTCCAAGAGATCAGGGGGCAACACTGAAGCTTTCTTT. As protein: CASSSKRSGGNTEAFF. The variable domain in full, completed from reference TRBV5-1 and TRBJ1-1, reads KAGVTQTPRYLIKTRGQQVTLSCSPISGHRSVSWYQQTPGQGLQFLFEYFSETQRNKGNFPGRFSGRQFSNSRSEMNVSTLELGDSALYLCASSSKRSGGNTEAFFGQGTRLTVV.

This clonotype has only a few counts. The V and J genes are TRBV4-3 and TRBJ2-3, with D unresolved. V was cut by 3 bases and J by 2 bases, with 12 bases left in between. CDR1 is LGHNA, CDR2 YSLEER, per germline. The CDR3 has 15 residues. CDR3 in DNA: TGCGCCAGCAGCCACTCTAGATTCTACACAGATACGCAGTATTTT. Amino acids: CASSHSRFYTDTQYF.

The CDR3 DNA reads as TGTGCCAGCAGGAGGGGGGGCGCTTACAATGAGCAGTTCTTC. It yields the protein CASRRGGAYNEQFF. This chain joins TRBV25-1 and TRBJ2-1, with D tentatively TRBD2 (7 bases). This CDR3 region has 14 residues. V gave up 6 bases and J gave up 4 bases, with 13 bases separating them. Per the germline V gene, CDR1 is MGHDK and CDR2 is SYGVNS.

The chain is built from TRBV18 and TRBJ2-6; 9 bases agree with TRBD1. This CDR3 is built from 17 residues. The germline V gene has CDR1 KGHSH and CDR2 LQKENI. Losses at the gene ends were 5 bases for V and 2 bases for J; bases not matched to a gene: 7. The chain's CDR3 is CASSVSQGATGANVLTF. Here the CDR3 DNA reads TGTGCCAGCTCAGTCTCACAGGGGGCTACTGGGGCCAACGTCCTGACTTTC.

V is TRBV5-1 and J is TRBJ2-1; no clear D gene. CDR1 SGHRS and CDR2 YFSETQ come from the germline V gene. CDR3 length: 15 amino acids. The V gene lost 0 bases and the J gene lost 4 bases, with 11 bases spanning the gap. This CDR3 reads CASSLDSASYNEQFF. The DNA for the CDR3 is TGCGCCAGCAGCTTGGACTCAGCCTCGTACAATGAGCAGTTCTTC. The variable domain in full, with the rest retrieved from reference TRBV5-1 and TRBJ2-1, is KAGVTQTPRYLIKTRGQQVTLSCSPISGHRSVSWYQQTPGQGLQFLFEYFSETQRNKGNFPGRFSGRQFSNSRSEMNVSTLELGDSALYLCASSLDSASYNEQFFGPGTRLTVL.